Below are 7 T cell receptor beta chains sequenced from a single sample in a study of OX40 agonist ivuxolimab in advanced cancers. TCRdb's copy holds only in-frame clones and misses some; the assay was immunoSEQ multiplex PCR. Of about 18,000 clones detected, about 82% appear once; the ten largest clones hold roughly 26%. The material sequenced was CD4+ or CD8+ T cells sorted from blood, taken in a trial of the OX40 agonist ivuxolimab. Receptors were obtained from an adult with an advanced solid tumor such as melanoma, head and neck, liver or kidney cancer.

The gene calls are TRBV4-1 and TRBJ1-2, with a possible D match to TRBD1 (6 bases). V dropped 1 base and J dropped 5 bases, with 17 bases sitting between them. CDR1 is MGHRA and CDR2 is YSYEKL in the germline V gene. The CDR3 loop spans 16 amino acids. CDR3 in DNA: TGCGCCAGCAGCCAAGGGGTCAGGGGAATTGTTTATGGCTACACCTTC. Protein product: CASSQGVRGIVYGYTF.

The J gene is TRBJ2-7, the V gene TRBV5-4; D may be TRBD1 or TRBD2 (5 bases each). V lost 4 bases, J lost 1 base, and 15 bases lay in between. The CDR3 extends over 15 amino acids. Germline CDR1 SGHNT, CDR2 YYREEE (reference sequence). CDR3 amino acids: CASSPRAGQSYEQYF. In nucleotides, the CDR3 is TGTGCCAGCAGCCCGAGGGCCGGACAATCCTACGAGCAGTACTTC.

This clone is classed as medium-sized. The same CDR3 can be traced to other DNA sequences in this sample. The genes are TRBV5-6 and TRBJ1-6; D is undetermined. Trimming took 5 bases from V and 7 from J, leaving 7 bases between them. Germline CDR1 and CDR2: SGHDT and YYEEEE. CDR3 length: 12 residues. The CDR3 DNA is TGTGCCAGCAGTTACCAGAATTCACCCCTCCACTTT. Amino acids: CASSYQNSPLHF.

The rearrangement links TRBV4-1 to TRBJ2-7; no clear D. V was shortened by 0 bases and J by 7 bases, with 16 bases between the two germline ends. The CDR3 extends over 15 amino acids. CDR1 and CDR2 from the germline V gene are MGHRA and YSYEKL. The CDR3 loop reads CASSQDPGQAREQYF. The DNA of the CDR3 is TGCGCCAGCAGCCAAGATCCTGGGCAGGCCAGGGAGCAGTACTTC.

V is TRBV6-6 and J is TRBJ1-1; D ambiguous. CDR3 length: 15 residues. Germline V gene sequence: CDR1 MNHNY, CDR2 SVGAGI (reference sequence). V lost 0 bases to trimming and J lost 0 bases, with 8 bases between them. In DNA, the CDR3 is TGTGCCAGCAGTTACTCGATGGGATTGAACACTGAAGCTTTCTTT. Its translation is CASSYSMGLNTEAFF.

This clone showed up just a few times. The V gene is TRBV14, the J gene TRBJ2-2; 8 bases agree with TRBD2. Germline CDR1 and CDR2: SGHDN and FVKESK. This CDR3 comprises 15 residues. Trimming cost V 1 base and J 4 bases; bases outside gene matches: 2. CDR3 amino acids: CASSQGTSSTGELFF. The CDR3, as DNA: TGTGCCAGCAGCCAAGGGACTAGCAGCACCGGGGAGCTGTTTTTT. The variable domain in full, completed from reference TRBV14 and TRBJ2-2, reads EAGVTQFPSHSVIEKGQTVTLRCDPISGHDNLYWYRRVMGKEIKFLLHFVKESKQDESGMPNNRFLAERTGGTYSTLKVQPAELEDSGVYFCASSQGTSSTGELFFGEGSRLTVL.

This clone is a singleton in its sample. The V gene is TRBV19, the J gene TRBJ2-5; TRBD2 matches at 8 bases. The V gene's germline CDR1 is LNHDA and CDR2 SQIVND (reference sequence). V trimming: 5 bases; J trimming: 5 bases; junction bases outside the gene matches: 4. CDR3 size: 13 residues. The CDR3 sequence is CASSFRGRETQYF. DNA of the CDR3: TGTGCCAGTAGTTTCCGCGGGAGGGAGACCCAGTACTTC.